This T cell receptor beta chain was recovered during a study of T cell repertoires in cytomegalovirus infection. Whole-study context: Both a matching HLA type and CMV infection were indicated by public TCR beta signatures. Whole-study results and caveats: HLA-C-restricted CMV-specific TCR beta clonotypes prevailed in the ex vivo response.

One entry per CDR3 protein results from TCRdb running MiXCR on the reads. The data show around 450,000 distinct CDR3 sequences, roughly 31% seen once. In germline, CDR1 is SGHTA, CDR2 FQGTGA. The CDR3 runs 14 residues. The germline V and J ends were trimmed by 2 bases and 7 bases, with 15 bases remaining between them. Points on this clonotype: Its antigen remains unknown.

The chain has TRBV7-3 and TRBJ2-7, with D perhaps TRBD1 (5 bases). The source is a human donor in good health (CMV status not recorded). Some clones in this sample may be carry-over from other donors' samples. Source material: PBMCs. CDR3 sequence (DNA): TGTGCCAGCAGCTTAGCAGGGATCGTGGGTGAGCAGTACTTC. It specifies CASSLAGIVGEQYF.